One and the same sample provided the 8 T cell receptor beta chains below, sequenced in a study of blood T cell repertoires in COVID-19. Produced via immunoSEQ multiplex PCR; TCRdb's table is partial and in-frame only. The table has about 270,000 clones, roughly nine tenths seen once. Sequenced material: peripheral blood. The receptors stem from a woman aged 25 to 39 with COVID-19, enrolled during active disease.

This clone was detected only once. The CDR3 region has the DNA TGTGCCAGCAGCTTAACCCAGGGGAACACTGAAGCTTTCTTT. Translated: CASSLTQGNTEAFF. The chain links TRBV7-9 to TRBJ1-1, with D maybe TRBD1 (5 bases). The germline gives CDR1 SEHNR, CDR2 FQNEAQ (reference sequence). V was trimmed by 2 bases and J by 1 base, leaving 8 bases between them. The CDR3 totals 14 residues.

In its sample, this clone was seen once. The V call is TRBV2, the J call TRBJ2-1; 9 nucleotides match TRBD1. Trimming removed 11 bases from V and 4 bases from J; junction bases left unmatched: 9. Germline V gene sequence: CDR1 SNHLY, CDR2 FYNNEI. CDR3 size: 14 residues. CDR3 sequence reads: CAGSGTGFYNEQFF. As DNA, the CDR3 is TGTGCCGGGTCCGGGACAGGGTTTTACAATGAGCAGTTCTTC.

This chain uses TRBV18 with TRBJ1-1; D is undetermined. The ends were cut back, 1 base at V and 6 bases at J, with 6 bases in the middle. This CDR3 is 12 amino acids long. The germline CDR1 and CDR2 sequences are KGHSH and LQKENI. In DNA, the CDR3 is TGTGCCAGCTCACCACGCGGGGCTGAAGCTTTCTTT. It encodes CASSPRGAEAFF.

This clone appeared a single time. The chain uses TRBV7-2 and TRBJ2-3; the match to TRBD2 covers 12 bases. With V trimmed by 5 bases and J by 8 bases, 11 bases remained unmatched. The CDR3 consists of 16 residues. The germline CDR1 and CDR2 sequences are SGHTA and FQGNSA. CDR3 in amino acids: CASSVETSGGEGTQYF. CDR3 coding DNA: TGTGCCAGCAGCGTAGAGACTAGCGGGGGAGAGGGTACGCAGTATTTT.

The V and J genes are TRBV19 and TRBJ2-5; TRBD1 agrees at 7 bases. Per germline, CDR1 LNHDA and CDR2 SQIVND (reference sequence). CDR3 length: 15 residues. The trim removed 4 bases at V and 3 bases at J, leaving 8 bases unmatched. The CDR3 sequence is CASSSPGQHKETQYF. The CDR3, as DNA: TGTGCCAGTAGTAGCCCGGGACAGCATAAAGAGACCCAGTACTTC. The variable domain in full, completed from reference TRBV19 and TRBJ2-5, reads DGGITQSPKYLFRKEGQNVTLSCEQNLNHDAMYWYRQDPGQGLRLIYYSQIVNDFQKGDIAEGYSVSREKKESFPLTVTSAQKNPTAFYLCASSSPGQHKETQYFGPGTRLLVL.

This clone has only a few counts. V gene TRBV7-9 combines with J gene TRBJ2-5, with 8 nucleotides matching TRBD2. Trimming cost V 5 bases and J 3 bases; bases outside gene matches: 14. The germline V gene encodes CDR1 SEHNR and CDR2 FQNEAQ (reference sequence). The CDR3 is made up of 17 amino acids. CDR3 in DNA: TGTGCCAGCAGCCCCCGGACTAGCCATGGGTTGAAAGAGACCCAGTACTTC. Translation: CASSPRTSHGLKETQYF. Full variable domain (missing parts from reference TRBV7-9 and TRBJ2-5): DTGVSQNPRHKITKRGQNVTFRCDPISEHNRLYWYRQTLGQGPEFLTYFQNEAQLEKSRLLSDRFSAERPKGSFSTLEIQRTEQGDSAMYLCASSPRTSHGLKETQYFGPGTRLLVL.

The V gene is TRBV19, the J gene TRBJ1-4; no definite D call. This CDR3 is 14 amino acids long. The germline V gene has CDR1 LNHDA and CDR2 SQIVND (reference sequence). Between the trimmed V and J ends, which lost 6 bases and 3 bases, there was a span of 11 bases. DNA of the CDR3: TGTGCCAGTAGCTCCGTCACAGCTAATGAAAAACTGTTTTTT. Amino acids: CASSSVTANEKLFF.

This clone has just a few counts. The J gene is TRBJ1-2, the V gene TRBV30; TRBD1 aligns across 7 bases. V lost 3 bases and J lost 5; bases outside the gene matches: 6. The germline V gene encodes CDR1 GTSNPN and CDR2 SVGIG (reference sequence). CDR3 size: 13 residues. In DNA, the CDR3 is TGTGCCTGGAGCGAGACAGGGACTTATGGCTACACCTTC. Residues: CAWSETGTYGYTF.